This TCR beta chain was recorded in a study of identical twins (dated by TCRdb to 2016 to 2017). With respect to the entire study: The study deep-sequenced TCR alpha and beta repertoires from monozygotic twins, unrelated adults of various ages and cord blood to test whether fetal clonotypes persist. To rule out contamination, the twin experiments were replicated at different times with different library preparation protocols.

Unmatched junction bases come to 12, with V trimmed by 5 bases and J by 7 bases. The cysteine opens and the phenylalanine closes a CDR3 of 15 amino acids. Only the CDR3 part of the read is kept: 45 bases, read in frame from the first base. Sequences SGHTA (CDR1) and FQGNSA (CDR2) are obtained from the germline V gene. In the case of this clonotype: The clone's antigen remains unknown. Base quality data are lacking; no much larger clone is found one base away.

General study outcomes and caveats: Compared with coincidental sharing between unrelated individuals, out-of-frame TCR alpha sequences shared between twins had an excess of sequences with low generation probability. Out-of-frame TCR alpha sharing in monozygotic twins was systematically underestimated by recombination models, whereas sharing between unrelated individuals was in agreement with the recombination models. In beta out-of-frame sequences, excess twin sharing was weaker, because having fewer shared sequences lowered the signal-to-noise ratio. Zero-insertion analyses could be partly confounded by invariant T cells such as MAIT and iNKT, though diverse VJ usage argued against such confounding for most clonotypes. Fewer insertions were carried by abundant cord blood beta clonotypes, a similar but weaker trend appeared in young adult naive repertoires, and no such trend appeared in memory repertoires. Because the same donors could not be followed over many years, conclusions were based on cross-sectional statistical analysis.

Library method: 5' RACE. These reads were obtained on an Illumina HiSeq 2000. A universal primer binding site was added through template switching, and the final cDNA carried a unique molecular identifier so that TCR cDNA molecules could be counted accurately. Specific primers in the conserved constant-segment region were used to synthesize first-strand cDNA for TCR alpha and beta chains. To control for contamination, each cDNA library was double barcoded with a SMART-Mk sample barcode plus Illumina barcodes. TruSeq adapter sequences, together with Illumina sample barcodes, were added in two successive PCR steps. TCR alpha and beta cDNA libraries were sequenced on the Illumina HiSeq platform with custom primers. The paper's data handling went like this. MiGEC was used to process raw reads and extract unique molecular identifiers, and MiXCR was used to find CDR3 positions. For each individual, recombination models were inferred using an EM algorithm with the repgenHMM and IGoR tools. Shared clonotypes were analyzed with the tcR package in R, and sharing was normalized by the product of cloneset sizes. Out-of-frame nonproductive sequences were analyzed to study raw recombination free of thymic and clonal selection effects. TCRdb reprocessed the public reads (quality trimming at Q25 with fastp, clone calling with MiXCR) and kept in-frame beta chains. Every entry covers one CDR3 protein and lists the most common genes and DNA from its rows. The authors' filters were not applied to this entry. The sample table holds 400,000 to 500,000 distinct CDR3 sequences, of which around 20% were seen once. The top ten constitute less than 15% of the sample.

Every donor was a healthy Caucasian. Three unrelated non-twin adults were also sequenced: a male aged 18 to 30, a male aged 50 to 59 and a female aged 50 to 59. Miltenyi CD45RO+ enrichment and human naive T-cell isolation kits were used to isolate memory (CD45RO+) and naive T cells from PBMC. The material sequenced was naive T cells sorted from blood. The cell subset or site label of this sample denotes: cells isolated with a human naive T-cell isolation kit. The clonotype originates from a man aged 50 to 60 in good health. The rearrangement joined TRBV7-2 to TRBJ2-7; a stretch of 9 junction bases matches TRBD2. The nucleotide sequence reads as follows: TGTGCCAGCAGCCTTAGCGGGGGACCGTACGTGGAGCAGTACTTC. Its translation reads: CASSLSGGPYVEQYF.